This T cell receptor (beta chain) was sequenced in a study of immune evolution from preneoplasia to lung adenocarcinoma. Study findings and constraints: Clonality was highest in normal lung, lower in later-stage lesions apparently. Normal lung had the highest top T cell clone frequencies.

Resections took place in Japan or China from the mid-2010s to the late 2010s. Two lung cancer pathologists independently confirmed each histologic diagnosis. The table came from immunoSEQ multiplex PCR; TCRdb's copy has only in-frame clones and leaves some out. This repertoire shows more than 2,500 clones, over 70% found once; its top ten account for 3% to 3.5%. The V and J ends lost 5 bases and 7 bases respectively, with 20 bases between them. Germline-derived CDR1 and CDR2 are MNHNY and SVGAGI (reference sequence). This CDR3 comprises 15 residues. This clone came up a few times. Its antigen is still unknown.

V gene TRBV6-6 combines with J gene TRBJ1-1; D is perhaps TRBD1 (6 bases). Sequenced sample: FFPE adjacent normal lung tissue. The TCR was taken from a donor of 70 years or more with lung adenocarcinoma. This CDR3 reads CASSRQSQGTSEAFF. The DNA for the CDR3 is TGTGCCAGCAGTCGACAGTCACAGGGAACGAGTGAAGCTTTCTTT.